This is a list of T cell receptor beta chains from one sample in a study of CD8+CD57+ T cells in acquired aplastic anemia. TCRdb reanalysed the reads using MiXCR and keeps one entry per CDR3 protein. Of hundreds of thousands of distinct CDR3 sequences listed, about two thirds were seen once; the top ten hold 3.5% to 4.5%. The sequenced sample was sorted CD4+, CD8+, or CD8+CD57+ T cells (not recorded which) from PBMCs. These receptors were obtained from a human donor in good health, serving as a control. The CDR3 runs from the conserved cysteine through the conserved F or W. Fields, in order: V gene, J gene, CDR3 protein.

TRBV7-2	TRBJ2-7	CASSLSRSRGERYF
TRBV5-6	TRBJ1-2	CASSLVRPYGYTF
TRBV20-1	TRBJ1-2	CSAREVGRGYTF
TRBV11-1	TRBJ2-1	CASSLAKGTYNEQFF
TRBV20-1	TRBJ1-1	CSPSGTGALDTEAFF
TRBV20-1	TRBJ2-7	CSARSGQGNEQYF
TRBV11-2	TRBJ2-2	CASSFGYELGELFF
TRBV4-3	TRBJ1-1	CASRPGTGDTEAFF
TRBV6-2/TRBV6-3	TRBJ1-6	CASRIRDRGRNSPLHF
TRBV9	TRBJ2-7	CASSVSGELNYEQYF
TRBV20-1	TRBJ2-7	CSARDADYEQYF
TRBV7-2	TRBJ2-2	CASSHLQGRTGGLFF
TRBV20-1	TRBJ1-6	CSARADYNRFHF